These 2 T cell receptor beta chains were all obtained from the same sample, sequenced in a study of T cells after yellow fever vaccination. MiXCR, applied by TCRdb to the 5' RACE reads, yields one record per CDR3 protein. The data contain some 99,000 distinct CDR3 sequences, under 7% of them singletons. Here the sequenced sample was CD8+ T cells sorted from PBMCs, taken 10 days after the yellow fever booster vaccination. The receptors were gathered from a man younger than 35 who received the YFV17D yellow fever vaccine.

This clonotype was found a few times. The chain employs TRBV29-1 and TRBJ1-1; D is ambiguous. The CDR3 loop spans 12 amino acids. Trimming shortened V by 7 bases and J by 5 bases, and 14 bases separated the two germline ends. Germline CDR1 is SQVTM and CDR2 is ANQGSEA. The CDR3 spells CSADEGWTEAFF. CDR3 in DNA: TGCAGCGCCGACGAGGGTTGGACTGAAGCTTTCTTT.

There are many counts of this clonotype. The chain links TRBV7-2 to TRBJ2-3; TRBD2 aligns across 13 bases. The V gene's germline CDR1 is SGHTA and CDR2 FQGNSA. V was clipped by 3 bases and J by 3 bases; unmatched bases: 6. This CDR3 contains 17 residues. CDR3 in DNA: TGTGCCAGCAGCTTCCTCCGACTAGCGGGGGGTACAGATACGCAGTATTTT. Protein: CASSFLRLAGGTDTQYF. The full variable domain, completed using reference TRBV7-2 and TRBJ2-3, is GAGVSQSPSNKVTEKGKDVELRCDPISGHTALYWYRQSLGQGLEFLIYFQGNSAPDKSGLPSDRFSAERTGGSVSTLTIQRTQQEDSAVYLCASSFLRLAGGTDTQYFGPGTRLTVL.